A single sample is the source of the 10 T cell receptor beta chains below, sequenced in a study of memory CD4+ T cells and cytomegalovirus serostatus. Single viable CD3+CD4+CD8-CD45RO+ cells were sorted as the memory CD4+ T cells. Some clones are missing from TCRdb's copy, which holds only in-frame ones; the method was immunoSEQ multiplex PCR. The sample consists of some 59,000 clones, more than 75% of them appearing once. The sequencing sample was made of memory CD4+ T cells from blood. All receptors come from an adult in good health and CMV-seronegative.

This chain joins TRBV7-7 and TRBJ2-6; no clear D. Germline assignment: CDR1 SSHAT and CDR2 FNYEAQ (reference sequence). Trimming took off 5 bases at V and 5 bases at J, with 22 bases between the two ends. The CDR3 is 18 residues long. The CDR3 region is CASSDHVKPQSRANVLTF. CDR3 DNA sequence: TGTGCCAGCAGCGACCACGTTAAGCCACAAAGTCGGGCCAACGTCCTGACTTTC.

CDR3 bases: TGCAGTGCACCTAGCGGGGTCGCGCAGTATTTT. Translating it yields CSAPSGVAQYF. This rearrangement joins TRBV20-1 to TRBJ2-3; 9 nucleotides align to TRBD2. V shed 6 bases, J shed 10 bases, and the junction held 5 bases outside the gene matches. The CDR3 contains 11 residues. Germline V gives CDR1 DFQATT, CDR2 SNEGSKA (reference sequence).

J is TRBJ1-1 and V is TRBV18, with TRBD1 matching 7 bases. CDR1 and CDR2 from the germline V gene are KGHSH and LQKENI. CDR3 size: 16 residues. V lost 6 bases to trimming and J lost 4 bases; unmatched junction nucleotides: 14. The CDR3 is CASSSKNRGVGTEAFF. The CDR3 DNA follows: TGTGCCAGCTCGTCAAAAAACAGGGGTGTTGGCACTGAAGCTTTCTTT.

This sequence joins TRBV5-4 and TRBJ1-4, with 9 bases lining up with TRBD1. Per germline, CDR1 SGHNT and CDR2 YYREEE (reference sequence). With 4 bases clipped from V and 3 bases from J, the junction kept 13 bases outside the gene matches. The CDR3 has 18 amino acids. The CDR3 DNA is TGTGCCAGCAGCCATTTCACCGGGACAGGGTATTCTAATGAAAAACTGTTTTTT. Protein product: CASSHFTGTGYSNEKLFF.

The chain has TRBV4-1 and TRBJ1-3; no clear D gene. Germline V gene lookup returns CDR1 MGHRA and CDR2 YSYEKL. The CDR3 sequence is 16 residues long. V was shortened by 4 bases and J by 0 bases, with 13 bases between the two germline ends. CDR3 DNA: TGCGCCAGCAGCCCATACACGGAAGGCTCTGGAAACACCATATATTTT. Residues: CASSPYTEGSGNTIYF.

The chain recombines TRBV18 with TRBJ1-6; TRBD1 agrees at 10 bases. V shed 2 bases and J 8 bases; nucleotides not matched to a gene: 3. CDR3 length: 15 amino acids. Germline lookup yields CDR1 KGHSH and CDR2 LQKENI. CDR3 sequence (DNA): TGTGCCAGCTCACCAACCGGGACAGGGGATTCACCCCTCCACTTT. It specifies CASSPTGTGDSPLHF.

The V and J genes are TRBV10-3 and TRBJ2-1, with TRBD2 identical over 8 bases. The CDR3 has 15 amino acids. The J segment lost 7 bases and the V segment lost 3 bases, leaving 8 bases of the junction unmatched. Germline CDR1 ENHRY, CDR2 SYGVKD. The CDR3 coding sequence is TGTGCCATCAGTGATTTACGGGAGGGGGGGAATGAGCAGTTCTTC. Translating it yields CAISDLREGGNEQFF.

V is TRBV7-3 and J is TRBJ1-1; D might be TRBD1 (5 bases). Trimming left V 2 bases short and J 6 bases short, with 16 bases between. There are 15 residues in the CDR3. Germline V gives CDR1 SGHTA, CDR2 FQGTGA. The CDR3 sequence: CASSLSRQPGAEAFF. DNA for the CDR3: TGTGCCAGCAGCTTATCAAGACAGCCGGGGGCTGAAGCTTTCTTT.

Only a few counts were recorded for this clone. The chain is built from TRBV2 and TRBJ1-2; possible D gene TRBD1, 5 bases. Germline CDR1 and CDR2: SNHLY and FYNNEI. V was pared by 5 bases and J by 8 bases, with 15 bases between. The CDR3 loop spans 13 amino acids. As DNA, the CDR3 is TGTGCCAGCAGTAAGGGAGGGACTACGGGCTACACCTTC. Its translation is CASSKGGTTGYTF.

The chain combines TRBV6-1 with TRBJ1-2, with D possibly TRBD1 on 6 matching bases. Germline values: CDR1 MNHNS, CDR2 SASEGT. This CDR3 spans 14 amino acids. Deletions cut 8 bases from V and 5 bases from J, with 18 bases between. CDR3 region: CASGRGAVGYGYTF. DNA of the CDR3: TGTGCCAGCGGTCGGGGGGCGGTAGGGTATGGCTACACCTTC.